This entry lists 17 T cell receptor beta chains sequenced from one sample in a study of cytomegalovirus exposure and HLA in healthy donors. PCR used 60 Vbeta primers and 13 Jbeta primers. Profiled with immunoSEQ multiplex PCR; TCRdb holds only in-frame clones, not every one. The sample lists approximately 140,000 clones, approximately 73% occurring once. The sequenced sample was PBMCs. These TCRs come from a human donor in good health.

This chain joins TRBV4-1 and TRBJ1-1; D gene unclear. V gave up 4 bases and J gave up 6 bases, with 15 bases separating them. CDR3 length equals 14 residues. Germline CDR1 reads MGHRA; CDR2 reads YSYEKL. This CDR3 is CASSPQVGGPEAFF. In nucleotides, the CDR3 is TGCGCCAGCAGCCCGCAAGTGGGAGGGCCTGAAGCTTTCTTT.

The chain uses TRBV6-6 and TRBJ2-7, with 14 nucleotides matching TRBD2. Germline V gene sequence: CDR1 MNHNY, CDR2 SVGAGI (reference sequence). With 6 bases clipped from V and 5 bases from J, the junction kept 6 bases outside the gene matches. The CDR3 runs 15 residues. The CDR3 is CASSQTSGGADEQYF. In nucleotides, the CDR3 is TGTGCCAGCAGCCAGACTAGCGGGGGGGCCGACGAGCAGTACTTC.

The chain is built from TRBV21-1 and TRBJ2-3; no DNA check was done on the table's D call, TRBD2. TRBV21-1 is termed a pseudogene. CDR3 length: 13 residues. CDR3 protein: CASSPRSQDTQYF. For the CDR3, the DNA is TGTGCCAGCAGCCCCCGGAGTCAGGATACGCAGTATTTT.

This sequence joins TRBV10-2 and TRBJ2-1, with D possibly matching TRBD1 (5 bases). Looked up from germline, CDR1 is WSHSY and CDR2 is SAAADI. The CDR3 totals 11 residues. V shed 8 bases and J shed 10 bases, with 12 bases lying between them. The CDR3 sequence: CASGAGSEQFF. CDR3 sequence (DNA): TGCGCCAGCGGGGCAGGAAGCGAGCAGTTCTTC.

The chain couples TRBV14 to TRBJ2-1, with 9 positions matching TRBD2. Germline loops: CDR1 SGHDN, CDR2 FVKESK. This CDR3 is built from 17 residues. V lost 0 bases, J lost 7 bases, and 10 bases stayed unmatched. CDR3: CASSQDVAGERWNEQFF. The CDR3 coding sequence is TGTGCCAGCAGCCAAGACGTAGCGGGAGAGAGGTGGAATGAGCAGTTCTTC.

This chain links TRBV9 with TRBJ2-1; 7 nucleotides match TRBD1. Germline trimming cut 0 bases from V and 4 bases from J; bases unmatched to any gene: 4. Looked up from germline, CDR1 is SGDLS and CDR2 is YYNGEE. The CDR3 length is 15 residues. The CDR3 sequence is CASSVVTGSYNEQFF. CDR3 coding DNA: TGTGCCAGCAGCGTAGTGACAGGGAGTTACAATGAGCAGTTCTTC.

J is TRBJ2-1 and V is TRBV6-5; tentative D call: TRBD1 (6 bases). This CDR3 is 12 amino acids long. CDR1 is MNHEY and CDR2 is SVGAGI in the germline V gene. Trimming cost V 2 bases and J 12 bases, with 11 bases left between them. The CDR3 region has the DNA TGTGCCAGCAGTTACCTTAGGGGGATGCAGTTCTTC. This sequence encodes CASSYLRGMQFF.

The chain joins TRBV5-1 to TRBJ2-7; TRBD1 matches at 10 bases. The CDR3 totals 13 residues. Losses at the gene ends were 0 bases for V and 6 bases for J; bases not matched to a gene: 0. In germline, CDR1 is SGHRS, CDR2 YFSETQ. The CDR3 nucleotides read TGCGCCAGCAGCTTGGGACAGGGGGCCGAGCAGTACTTC. Its protein product is CASSLGQGAEQYF.

This chain connects TRBV18 to TRBJ2-7; 11 bases match TRBD1. The germline V gene encodes CDR1 KGHSH and CDR2 LQKENI. There are 14 residues in the CDR3. Unmatched junction bases numbered 4, after V lost 4 bases and J lost 5 bases. CDR3 region: CASSLDRGLNEQYF. The DNA of the CDR3 is TGTGCCAGCTCACTGGACAGGGGGCTTAACGAGCAGTACTTC.

The V and J genes are TRBV6-5 and TRBJ2-5; TRBD2 aligns across 10 bases. The CDR3 is made up of 15 amino acids. J lost 1 base, V lost 7 bases, and 6 bases had no gene match. The V gene's germline CDR1 is MNHEY and CDR2 SVGAGI. As DNA, the CDR3 is TGTGCCAGCAAAGTCGGACTAGCGGTCCAAGAGACCCAGTACTTC. Encoded protein: CASKVGLAVQETQYF.

This chain joins TRBV5-8 and TRBJ1-2, with a weak D call TRBD1 (6 bases). With 7 bases removed from V and 0 bases from J, the gap between germline ends came to 13 bases. CDR1 and CDR2 (germline): SGHTS, YDEGEE. The CDR3 runs 14 residues. The DNA of the CDR3 is TGTGCCAGCCACGGTGGACAGACTAACTATGGCTACACCTTC. As protein: CASHGGQTNYGYTF.

The J gene is TRBJ2-7, the V gene TRBV5-6; 7 nucleotides line up with TRBD1. J gave up 3 bases and V 1 base, and 1 base lay outside the gene matches. This CDR3 spans 13 amino acids. Germline V gene data show CDR1 as SGHDT and CDR2 as YYEEEE. CDR3 DNA: TGTGCCAGCAGCTTGACAGGGGACTACGAGCAGTACTTC. This codes for CASSLTGDYEQYF.

This rearrangement joins TRBV19 to TRBJ2-3, with TRBD1 identical over 8 bases. The junction had 3 bases not matched to a gene; V was cut back by 2 bases and J by 5 bases. Germline CDR1 LNHDA, CDR2 SQIVND (reference sequence). The CDR3 contains 14 residues. CDR3 sequence (DNA): TGTGCCAGTAGTATATGGGGGACAGGAGATACGCAGTATTTT. This sequence encodes CASSIWGTGDTQYF.

In this sample, this clone turned up once. The chain combines TRBV12-5 with TRBJ1-2; possible D gene TRBD1, 5 bases. CDR3 length equals 16 residues. Germline-derived CDR1 and CDR2 are LGHNT and FRNRAP. Trimming left V 4 bases short and J 2 bases short, with 17 bases between. The CDR3 DNA sequence: TGTGCTAGTGGTTCGACCACTGGGGCTCGGAACTATGGCTACACCTTC. This sequence encodes CASGSTTGARNYGYTF.

The chain uses TRBV4-1 and TRBJ2-1; 8 bases agree with TRBD2. This CDR3 is built from 15 residues. Germline values: CDR1 MGHRA, CDR2 YSYEKL. V trimming: 4 bases; J trimming: 2 bases; junction bases outside the gene matches: 4. Here the CDR3 DNA reads TGCGCCAGCAGCCTGAGCGGGAGCGCCTACAATGAGCAGTTCTTC. Translating it yields CASSLSGSAYNEQFF.

The chain recombines TRBV10-2 with TRBJ2-1; TRBD2 matches at 7 bases. V was clipped by 3 bases and J by 6 bases; unmatched bases: 8. Germline CDR1 reads WSHSY; CDR2 reads SAAADI. The length of the CDR3 is 15 residues. DNA for the CDR3: TGCGCCAGCAGTGACCGCAGCGGGATGGGCAATGAGCAGTTCTTC. It is translated as CASSDRSGMGNEQFF.

The chain has TRBV29-1 and TRBJ2-7; 7 bases are shared with TRBD1. The CDR3 is 10 amino acids. From germline, CDR1 is SQVTM and CDR2 ANQGSEA. The J segment lost 9 bases and the V segment lost 6 bases, leaving 5 bases of the junction unmatched. CDR3 residues: CSVRDSGQYF. CDR3 nucleotides: TGCAGCGTCCGGGACAGCGGGCAGTACTTC.